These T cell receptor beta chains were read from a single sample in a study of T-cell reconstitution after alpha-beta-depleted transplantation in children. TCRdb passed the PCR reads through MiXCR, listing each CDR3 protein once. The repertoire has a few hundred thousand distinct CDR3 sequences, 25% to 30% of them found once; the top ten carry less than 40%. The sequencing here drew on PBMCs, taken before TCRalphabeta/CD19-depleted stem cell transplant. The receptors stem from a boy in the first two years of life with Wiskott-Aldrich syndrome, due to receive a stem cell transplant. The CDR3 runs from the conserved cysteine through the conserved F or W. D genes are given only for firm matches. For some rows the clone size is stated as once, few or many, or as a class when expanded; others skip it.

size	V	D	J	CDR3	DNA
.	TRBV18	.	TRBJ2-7	CASSPPMDYEQYF	TGTGCCAGCTCACCACCGATGGACTACGAGCAGTACTTC
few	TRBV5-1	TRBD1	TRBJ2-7	CASSFDRAPLEQYF	TGCGCCAGCAGCTTCGACAGGGCCCCTTTGGAGCAGTACTTC
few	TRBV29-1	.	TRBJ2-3	CSVRPVLGDTQYF	TGCAGCGTCCGCCCTGTTTTAGGGGATACGCAGTATTTT
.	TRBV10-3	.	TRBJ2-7	CAISESARAYEQYF	TGTGCCATCAGTGAGTCGGCCAGGGCCTACGAGCAGTACTTC
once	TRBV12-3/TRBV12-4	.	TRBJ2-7	CASSLKGRLLEQYF	TGTGCCAGCAGTTTAAAAGGCCGGCTTCTGGAGCAGTACTTC
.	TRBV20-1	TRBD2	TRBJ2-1	CSASPGTRAYNEQFF	TGCAGTGCTAGTCCCGGGACTAGGGCCTACAATGAGCAGTTCTTC
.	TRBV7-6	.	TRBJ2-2	CASSLVKGLGELFF	TGTGCCAGCAGCTTAGTAAAGGGGCTCGGGGAGCTGTTTTTT
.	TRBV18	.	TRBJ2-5	CASSPLYQETQYF	TGTGCCAGCTCACCACTCTACCAAGAGACCCAGTACTTC
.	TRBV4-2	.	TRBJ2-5	CASSGGWGETQYF	TGTGCCAGCAGCGGAGGATGGGGAGAAACCCAGTACTTC
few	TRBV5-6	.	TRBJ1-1	CASSSATGNTEAFF	TGTGCCAGCAGCTCGGCGACTGGGAACACTGAAGCTTTCTTT
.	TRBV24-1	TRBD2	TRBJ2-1	CATSRSGGTSGRDEQFF	TGTGCCACCAGTCGGTCCGGGGGAACTAGCGGGAGGGATGAGCAGTTCTTC
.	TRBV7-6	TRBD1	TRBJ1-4	CASSQQGGYEKLFF	TGTGCCAGCAGCCAACAGGGGGGGTATGAAAAACTGTTTTTT
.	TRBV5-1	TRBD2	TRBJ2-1	CASSIGTSGIWEQFF	TGCGCCAGCAGCATCGGGACTAGCGGGATTTGGGAGCAGTTCTTC
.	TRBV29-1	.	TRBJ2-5	CSVDGSKETQYF	TGCAGCGTTGACGGCAGCAAAGAGACCCAGTACTTC
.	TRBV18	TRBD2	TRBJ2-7	CASSHSGTSGYEQYF	TGTGCCAGCTCACATTCCGGGACTAGCGGCTACGAGCAGTACTTC
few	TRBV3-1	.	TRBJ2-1	CASSQEVRVEWNEQFF	TGTGCCAGCAGCCAAGAGGTTCGGGTGGAGTGGAATGAGCAGTTCTTC
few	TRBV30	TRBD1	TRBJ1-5	CAWNTGAQPQHF	TGTGCCTGGAATACAGGGGCTCAGCCCCAGCATTTT
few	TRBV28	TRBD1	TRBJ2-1	CASRPTGTGDGEQFF	TGTGCCAGCAGGCCGACCGGGACAGGGGACGGTGAGCAGTTCTTC
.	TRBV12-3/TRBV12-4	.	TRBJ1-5	CASSLGAGRISNQPQHF	TGTGCCAGCAGTTTAGGTGCTGGCAGGATCAGCAATCAGCCCCAGCATTTT